The 17 T cell receptor beta chains given below trace back to one sample, sequenced in a study of T-cell reconstitution after alpha-beta-depleted transplantation in children. For TCRbeta, the library was prepared with unique molecular identifiers. MiXCR, applied by TCRdb to the PCR reads, yields one record per CDR3 protein. The table includes approximately 340,000 distinct CDR3 sequences, 10% to 13% detected once. Material: PBMCs from the stem cell graft donor, obtained from the stem cell graft. The receptor set was obtained from a human donor who donated a stem cell graft to a child with acute lymphoblastic leukemia.

The table lists this clonotype with a few counts. DNA for the CDR3: TGTGCCAGCAGCCCTGATGACAGGGAGGGAGTCTACAATGAGCAGTTCTTC. Amino acids: CASSPDDREGVYNEQFF. The chain is built from TRBV9 and TRBJ2-1; D might be TRBD1 or TRBD2, each matching 7 bases. The germline V and J ends were trimmed by 4 bases and 3 bases, with 20 bases remaining between them. The CDR3 is 17 amino acids. Germline lookup yields CDR1 SGDLS and CDR2 YYNGEE.

The J gene is TRBJ1-1, the V gene TRBV4-3, with a possible D match to TRBD1 (6 bases). The CDR3 has 13 amino acids. Germline loops: CDR1 LGHNA, CDR2 YSLEER. Trimming shortened V by 0 bases and J by 10 bases, and 12 bases separated the two germline ends. The CDR3 reads CASSQERGHGAFF. CDR3 bases: TGCGCCAGCAGCCAAGAACGGGGGCACGGAGCTTTCTTT.

This clonotype was observed a handful of times. The chain carries TRBV12-3 or TRBV12-4 and TRBJ2-1; tentatively, D is TRBD2 (6 bases). V shed 1 base and J shed 8 bases, with 15 bases lying between them. The CDR3 spans 15 residues. Here the CDR3 reads CASSLERVSSDEQFF. The CDR3, as DNA: TGTGCCAGCAGTTTAGAGCGGGTTAGCAGCGATGAGCAGTTCTTC.

In this sample, this clonotype turned up many times. V is TRBV5-5 and J is TRBJ1-2; perhaps TRBD1 as D (5 bases). CDR3 length: 16 residues. The germline CDR1 and CDR2 sequences are SGHKS and YYEKEE (reference sequence). Trimming removed 1 base at V and 0 bases at J, with 13 bases between. CDR3 loop: CASSLRGTGANYGYTF. Here the CDR3 DNA reads TGTGCCAGCAGCTTGCGAGGGACGGGAGCTAACTATGGCTACACCTTC.

This clonotype was picked up a small number of times. Here the CDR3 reads CASSQEPGQGVYEQYF. CDR3 nucleotide sequence: TGCGCCAGCAGCCAAGAGCCGGGACAGGGGGTCTACGAGCAGTACTTC. V usage is TRBV4-1 and J usage is TRBJ2-7, with 11 bases lining up with TRBD1. CDR3 length: 16 amino acids. With V trimmed by 0 bases and J by 3 bases, 4 bases remained unmatched. Germline loops: CDR1 MGHRA, CDR2 YSYEKL.

This clonotype occurred many times. The chain employs TRBV5-1 and TRBJ2-7; 9 nucleotides agree with TRBD1. Germline assignment: CDR1 SGHRS and CDR2 YFSETQ. The CDR3 has 14 amino acids. V shed 0 bases and J 5 bases; nucleotides not matched to a gene: 3. CDR3 sequence (DNA): TGCGCCAGCAGCTTGGACAGGGGGCGCCACGAGCAGTACTTC. Its protein product is CASSLDRGRHEQYF.

The chain has TRBV15 and TRBJ2-2; 10 bases align to TRBD1. Looked up from germline, CDR1 is LNHNV and CDR2 is YYDKDF (reference sequence). CDR3 length: 17 residues. J gave up 0 bases and V 3 bases, and 4 bases lay outside the gene matches. CDR3: CATSRDGTGANTGELFF. The DNA for the CDR3 is TGTGCCACCAGCAGGGATGGGACAGGGGCGAACACCGGGGAGCTGTTTTTT.

This clonotype was detected a few times. This chain connects TRBV4-3 to TRBJ2-7; TRBD2 agrees at 7 bases. V shed 0 bases and J 1 base; nucleotides not matched to a gene: 6. The CDR3 runs 16 residues. The V gene's germline CDR1 is LGHNA and CDR2 YSLEER. The CDR3 sequence: CASSQDRGSGSYEQYF. CDR3 bases: TGCGCCAGCAGCCAAGACCGTGGTAGCGGGTCCTACGAGCAGTACTTC.

This clonotype has more than one count but fewer than ten. This chain joins TRBV18 and TRBJ2-7; tentatively, D is TRBD1 (6 bases). V was pared by 2 bases and J by 6 bases, with 8 bases between. Germline V lookup: CDR1 KGHSH, CDR2 LQKENI. The CDR3 runs to 12 residues. This CDR3 reads CASSPRGTEQYF. The CDR3 DNA reads as TGTGCCAGCTCACCAAGGGGGACCGAGCAGTACTTC.

This clonotype has only a few counts. The rearrangement joins TRBV7-2 to TRBJ2-7; 8 bases map to TRBD2. Losses at the gene ends were 2 bases for V and 6 bases for J; bases not matched to a gene: 6. The length of the CDR3 is 14 residues. CDR1 and CDR2 from the germline V gene are SGHTA and FQGNSA. The CDR3 coding sequence is TGTGCCAGCAGCTTAACGGGAGGGCAAGGCGAGCAGTACTTC. This translates into CASSLTGGQGEQYF.

This clonotype was seen a handful of times. This rearrangement joins TRBV7-8 to TRBJ1-5; tentatively, D is TRBD1 (6 bases). There are 17 residues in the CDR3. V shed 1 base and J shed 4 bases, with 17 bases lying between them. The germline gives CDR1 SGHVS, CDR2 FQNEAQ. The CDR3 nucleotides are TGTGCCAGCAGCTTAGGTCTGTTAACAGGGTGGAATCAGCCCCAGCATTTT. Translating it yields CASSLGLLTGWNQPQHF.

The V and J genes are TRBV7-2 and TRBJ2-1; D gene unclear. V lost 2 bases and J lost 6, with 14 bases in between. The CDR3 is 15 amino acids. Germline V CDR1 and CDR2: SGHTA, FQGNSA. The chain's CDR3 is CASSLRWAIPNEQFF. The CDR3 DNA reads as TGTGCCAGCAGCTTACGATGGGCCATCCCCAATGAGCAGTTCTTC.

This clonotype was counted many times. The CDR3 region has the DNA TGTGCCAGCAGCTTTAACGGAGCCAGGGCTCCGTGGACCTTC. Translating it yields CASSFNGARAPWTF. The J gene is TRBJ1-2, the V gene TRBV6-1, with a possible D match to TRBD1 (5 bases). Per the germline V gene, CDR1 is MNHNS and CDR2 is SASEGT. V shed 6 bases and J shed 14 bases, with 25 bases lying between them. The length of the CDR3 is 14 residues.

The genes are TRBV10-3 and TRBJ2-2; D is uncertain. The V and J ends lost 0 bases and 11 bases respectively, with 10 bases between them. The CDR3 has 13 amino acids. Germline V CDR1 and CDR2: ENHRY, SYGVKD. The CDR3 loop reads CAISESLARELFF. CDR3 in DNA: TGTGCCATCAGTGAGTCCCTCGCTAGAGAGCTGTTTTTT.

CDR3 bases: TGCGCCAGCACTTCTACCGCGGGAAGCTACGAGCAGTACTTC. Protein: CASTSTAGSYEQYF. The rearrangement joins TRBV5-1 to TRBJ2-7; weak D call: TRBD2 (6 bases). Germline values: CDR1 SGHRS, CDR2 YFSETQ. The CDR3 is 14 amino acids. V shed 6 bases and J shed 3 bases, with 16 bases lying between them.

In its sample, this clonotype was seen once. Sequence at one end of the junction differs from germline and may be a read error. The V and J genes are TRBV7-7 and TRBJ2-1, with 10 nucleotides matching TRBD2. CDR1 is SSHAT, CDR2 FNYEAQ, per germline (reference sequence). The CDR3 consists of 16 residues. This CDR3 is CASSLAKTSGDNEQFF. Written as DNA, the CDR3 is TGTGCTAGCAGCTTAGCGAAAACTAGCGGGGACAATGAGCAGTTCTTC.

This chain connects TRBV27 to TRBJ2-2, with 12 bases aligning to TRBD2. The V gene end was trimmed by 10 bases and the J gene end by 4 bases; junction bases not matched to a gene: 13. This CDR3 contains 17 residues. Germline CDR1 and CDR2: MNHEY and SMNVEV (reference sequence). The CDR3 DNA follows: TGTGCCACCGCCCCCCGACTAGCGGGAGTGGGCACCGGGGAGCTGTTTTTT. Protein sequence: CATAPRLAGVGTGELFF.